The sequence of this TCR beta chain was determined in a study of T cells in Graves' hyperthyroidism and ophthalmopathy. General observations from the study: From stable hyperthyroidism, ophthalmopathy was set apart by a 13 V-J model.

TCR beta CDR3 regions were amplified from RNA transcripts. A set of HTBI primers served as the primers for a first-round RT-PCR of the TCR CDR3. TCRdb independently ran MiXCR on the multiplex PCR reads; one entry per CDR3 protein. The profile shows more than 450,000 distinct CDR3 sequences, about 15% of them singletons. PBMCs were sourced from roughly 9.7 ml fresh peripheral blood. There are many counts of this clonotype. The antigen remains undetermined. This receptor was identified in a woman aged 40 to 50 with Graves' hyperthyroidism. Sequenced: blood.

The CDR3 loop reads CASSHLDRGRYGYTF. The CDR3, as DNA: TGTGCCAGCAGTCACCTGGACAGGGGGCGATATGGCTACACCTTC. The rearrangement joins TRBV2 to TRBJ1-2, with 11 bases matching TRBD1. Trimming took 5 bases from V and 5 from J; bases not matched to a gene: 7. CDR1 and CDR2 from the germline V gene are SNHLY and FYNNEI. The CDR3 totals 15 residues.